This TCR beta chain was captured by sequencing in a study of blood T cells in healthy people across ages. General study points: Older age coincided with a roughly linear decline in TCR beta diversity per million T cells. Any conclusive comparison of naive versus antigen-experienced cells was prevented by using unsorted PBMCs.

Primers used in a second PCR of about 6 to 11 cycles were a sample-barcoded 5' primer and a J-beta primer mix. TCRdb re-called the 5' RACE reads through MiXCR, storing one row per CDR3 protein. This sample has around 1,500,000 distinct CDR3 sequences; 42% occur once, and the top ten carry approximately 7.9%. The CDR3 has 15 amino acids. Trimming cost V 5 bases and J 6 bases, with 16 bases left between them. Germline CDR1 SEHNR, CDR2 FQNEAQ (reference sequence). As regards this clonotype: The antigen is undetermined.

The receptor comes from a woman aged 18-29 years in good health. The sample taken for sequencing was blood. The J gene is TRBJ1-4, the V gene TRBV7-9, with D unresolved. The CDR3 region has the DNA TGTGCCAGCAGCGGCTACTGGACGGATTATGAAAAACTGTTTTTT. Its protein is CASSGYWTDYEKLFF. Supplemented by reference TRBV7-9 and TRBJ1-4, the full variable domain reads DTGVSQNPRHKITKRGQNVTFRCDPISEHNRLYWYRQTLGQGPEFLTYFQNEAQLEKSRLLSDRFSAERPKGSFSTLEIQRTEQGDSAMYLCASSGYWTDYEKLFFGSGTQLSVL.